The entry below describes one TCR beta chain. This sample is drawn from a study of blood T cell repertoires in COVID-19. Study-level information: Whether acute or convalescent, the COVID-19 samples came from the United States, Italy and Spain. The cDNA or gDNA used as material had been derived from T cells, B-cell-depleted T cells, or PBMCs.

Here immunoSEQ multiplex PCR was the method, and the copy in TCRdb shows in-frame clones only, minus some. Here the sample spans about 66,000 clones, about 86% being singletons. Germline-derived CDR1 and CDR2 are SGHTA and FQGNSA. The CDR3 is 14 residues long. The trim removed 5 bases at V and 0 bases at J, leaving 4 bases unmatched. The sequencing input was peripheral blood. The TCR was taken from a man aged 50 to 59 with active COVID-19. The chain couples TRBV7-2 to TRBJ2-7; 7 nucleotides align to TRBD2. In nucleotides, the CDR3 is TGTGCCAGCAGCCCAAGCGGGAACTCCTACGAGCAGTACGTC. Amino acids: CASSPSGNSYEQYV.